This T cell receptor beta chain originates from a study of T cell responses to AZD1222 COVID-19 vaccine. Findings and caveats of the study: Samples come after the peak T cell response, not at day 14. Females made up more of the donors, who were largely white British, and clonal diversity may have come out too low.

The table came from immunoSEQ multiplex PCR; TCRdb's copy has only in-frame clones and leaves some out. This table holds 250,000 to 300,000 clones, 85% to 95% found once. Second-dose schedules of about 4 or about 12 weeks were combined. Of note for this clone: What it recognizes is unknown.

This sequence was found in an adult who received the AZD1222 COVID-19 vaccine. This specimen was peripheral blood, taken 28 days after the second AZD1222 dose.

This CDR3 is CASSPQRDGGTQYF. CDR3 DNA: TGCGCCAGCAGCCCACAACGGGACGGGGGGACCCAGTACTTC. The chain combines TRBV5-1 with TRBJ2-5; weak D call: TRBD2 (6 bases). V dropped 4 bases and J dropped 7 bases, with 17 bases sitting between them. CDR1 is SGHRS and CDR2 is YFSETQ in the germline V gene. The CDR3 sequence is 14 residues long.